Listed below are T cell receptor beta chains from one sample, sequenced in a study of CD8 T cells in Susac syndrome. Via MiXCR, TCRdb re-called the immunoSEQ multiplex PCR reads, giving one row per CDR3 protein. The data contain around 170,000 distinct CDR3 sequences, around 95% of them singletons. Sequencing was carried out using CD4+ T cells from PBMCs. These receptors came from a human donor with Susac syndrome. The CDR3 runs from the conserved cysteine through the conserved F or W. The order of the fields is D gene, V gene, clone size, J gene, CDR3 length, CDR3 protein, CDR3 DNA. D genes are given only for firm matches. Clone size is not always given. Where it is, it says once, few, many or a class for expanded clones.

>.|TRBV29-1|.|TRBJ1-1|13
CSVEERGDTEAFF
TGCAGCGTTGAAGAAAGAGGTGACACTGAAGCTTTCTTT
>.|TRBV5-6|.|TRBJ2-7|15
CASSVSIRATYEQYF
TGTGCCAGCAGCGTTTCAATCAGGGCTACCTACGAGCAGTACTTC
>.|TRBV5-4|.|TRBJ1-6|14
CASSLGAGNSPLHF
TGTGCCAGCAGCTTGGGGGCCGGTAATTCACCCCTCCACTTT
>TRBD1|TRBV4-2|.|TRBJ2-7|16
CASSQGLGQGSYEQYF
TGTGCCAGCAGCCAAGGATTGGGACAGGGATCCTACGAGCAGTACTTC
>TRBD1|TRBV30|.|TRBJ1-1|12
CAWSTGGSEAFF
TGTGCCTGGAGTACAGGGGGCTCTGAAGCTTTCTTT
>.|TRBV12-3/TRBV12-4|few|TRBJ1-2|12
CASSLTPYGYTF
TGTGCCAGCAGCTTAACCCCCTATGGCTACACCTTC
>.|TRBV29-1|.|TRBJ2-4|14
CSAGIGTPQNIQYF
TGCAGCGCTGGGATCGGGACTCCCCAAAACATTCAGTACTTC
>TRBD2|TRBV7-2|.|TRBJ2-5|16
CASSLGETSGVETQYF
TGTGCCAGCAGCTTAGGGGAGACTAGCGGGGTAGAGACCCAGTACTTC
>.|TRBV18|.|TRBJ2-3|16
CASSPSGGAGTDTQYF
TGTGCCAGCTCACCATCGGGGGGCGCTGGCACAGATACGCAGTATTTT
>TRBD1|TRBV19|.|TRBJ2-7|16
CASSIDPGQGFYEQYF
TGTGCCAGTAGTATAGACCCGGGACAGGGGTTCTACGAGCAGTACTTC
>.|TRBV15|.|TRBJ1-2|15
CATSRESAREDGYTF
TGTGCCACCAGCAGAGAATCTGCCAGGGAGGATGGCTACACCTTC
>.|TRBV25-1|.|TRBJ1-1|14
CASSDHRDTTEAFF
TGTGCCAGCAGTGATCACAGGGATACCACTGAAGCTTTCTTT
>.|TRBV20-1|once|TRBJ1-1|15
CSARDLGRLNTEAFF
TGCAGTGCTAGAGATTTGGGCCGGCTGAACACTGAAGCTTTCTTT
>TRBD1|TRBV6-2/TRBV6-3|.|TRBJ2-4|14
CAIRDRVTKNIQYF
TGTGCCATTCGAGACAGGGTCACCAAAAACATTCAGTACTTC
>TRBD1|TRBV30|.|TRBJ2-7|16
CAWSVTTRTGSYEQYF
TGTGCCTGGAGTGTTACTACCCGGACAGGGTCCTACGAGCAGTACTTC
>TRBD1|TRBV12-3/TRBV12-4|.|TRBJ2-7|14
CASSLAGTGDEQYF
TGTGCCAGCAGTTTAGCCGGGACAGGGGACGAGCAGTACTTC
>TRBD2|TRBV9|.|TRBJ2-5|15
CASSVAGGPGETQYF
TGTGCCAGCAGCGTAGCGGGGGGGCCGGGAGAGACCCAGTACTTC
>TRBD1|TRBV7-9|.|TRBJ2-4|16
CASSLGGDRDQNIQYF
TGTGCCAGCAGCTTAGGCGGGGACAGGGACCAAAACATTCAGTACTTC
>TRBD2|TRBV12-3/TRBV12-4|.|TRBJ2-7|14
CASSFREGSYEQYF
TGTGCCAGCAGTTTTCGGGAGGGATCCTACGAGCAGTACTTC
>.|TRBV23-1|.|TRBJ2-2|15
CASSQLEEDTGELFF
TGCGCCAGCAGTCAATTAGAGGAGGACACCGGGGAGCTGTTTTTT
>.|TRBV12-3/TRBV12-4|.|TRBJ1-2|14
CASSLRRGVYGYTF
TGTGCCAGCAGTTTAAGGAGAGGTGTCTATGGCTACACCTTC
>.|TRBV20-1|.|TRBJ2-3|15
CSALGPGQTTDTQYF
TGCAGTGCACTCGGACCGGGACAAACCACAGATACGCAGTATTTT
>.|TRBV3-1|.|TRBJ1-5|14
CASSQGDIGQPQHF
TGTGCCAGCAGCCAAGGGGACATAGGTCAGCCCCAGCATTTT
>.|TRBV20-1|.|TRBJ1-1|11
CSAYDSLEAFF
TGCAGTGCTTATGACAGTCTTGAAGCTTTCTTT
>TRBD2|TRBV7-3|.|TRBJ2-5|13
CADSGDLQETQYF
TGTGCCGATAGCGGGGACCTCCAAGAGACCCAGTACTTC
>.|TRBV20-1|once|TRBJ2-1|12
CSASREGFEQFF
TGCAGTGCTAGCCGTGAGGGGTTTGAGCAGTTCTTC
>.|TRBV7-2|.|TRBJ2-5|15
CASSLVVGPEETQYF
TGTGCCAGCAGCTTAGTGGTGGGGCCTGAAGAGACCCAGTACTTC
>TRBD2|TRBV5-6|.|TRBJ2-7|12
CASGTSLHEQYF
TGTGCCAGCGGGACTAGTTTACACGAGCAGTACTTC
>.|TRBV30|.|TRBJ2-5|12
CAWMSYQETQYF
TGTGCCTGGATGAGCTACCAAGAGACCCAGTACTTC
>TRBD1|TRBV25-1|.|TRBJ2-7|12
CASSATGGEQYF
TGTGCCAGCAGTGCGACAGGGGGCGAGCAGTACTTC
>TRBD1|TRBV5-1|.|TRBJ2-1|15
CASSSLGQGTNEQFF
TGCGCCAGCAGTAGCTTAGGACAGGGGACCAATGAGCAGTTCTTC
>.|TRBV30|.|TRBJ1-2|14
CAWSGLGHNYGYTF
TGTGCCTGGAGCGGTCTGGGCCATAACTATGGCTACACCTTC
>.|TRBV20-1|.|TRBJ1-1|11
CSARLVGKAFF
TGCAGTGCTAGGTTGGTGGGGAAAGCTTTCTTT
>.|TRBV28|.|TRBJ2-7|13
CASRGSGSYEQYF
TGTGCCAGCAGGGGATCAGGGTCCTACGAGCAGTACTTC
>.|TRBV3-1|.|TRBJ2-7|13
CASMFGGSYEQYF
TGTGCCAGCATGTTTGGGGGTTCCTACGAGCAGTACTTC
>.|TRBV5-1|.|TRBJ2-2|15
CASSLDPGRPGELFF
TGCGCCAGCAGCTTGGACCCGGGTAGGCCCGGGGAGCTGTTTTTT
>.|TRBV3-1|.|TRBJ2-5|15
CASSQDGPGQETQYF
TGTGCCAGCAGCCAAGATGGTCCGGGCCAAGAGACCCAGTACTTC
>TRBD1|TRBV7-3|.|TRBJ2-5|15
CASSLGQAPAETQYF
TGTGCCAGCAGCCTGGGACAGGCGCCGGCGGAGACCCAGTACTTC
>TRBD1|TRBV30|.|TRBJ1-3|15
CAWSPQRGQWYTIYF
TGTGCCTGGAGTCCCCAGAGGGGGCAGTGGTACACCATATATTTT
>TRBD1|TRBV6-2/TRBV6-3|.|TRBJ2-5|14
CASSRQGLGETQYF
TGTGCCAGCAGCCGACAGGGCCTCGGAGAGACCCAGTACTTC
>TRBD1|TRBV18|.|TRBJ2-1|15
CASSPQGQGNNEQFF
TGTGCCAGCTCACCACAGGGACAGGGAAACAATGAGCAGTTCTTC
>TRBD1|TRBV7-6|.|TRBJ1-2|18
CASSLVPSNGQVQGGYTF
TGTGCCAGCAGCTTAGTCCCCTCCAATGGACAGGTCCAGGGTGGCTACACCTTC
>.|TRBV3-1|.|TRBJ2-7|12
CASSQAVYEQYF
TGTGCCAGCAGCCAAGCCGTCTACGAGCAGTACTTC
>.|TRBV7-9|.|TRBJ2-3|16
CASSLKPARRTDTQYF
TGTGCCAGCAGCTTAAAACCCGCCCGACGCACAGATACGCAGTATTTT
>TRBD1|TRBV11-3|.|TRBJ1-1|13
CASSLAGGDEAFF
TGTGCCAGCAGCTTAGCAGGGGGCGATGAAGCTTTCTTT
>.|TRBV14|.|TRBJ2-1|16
CASSQDWVAVINEQFF
TGTGCCAGCAGCCAAGACTGGGTAGCGGTTATAAATGAGCAGTTCTTC
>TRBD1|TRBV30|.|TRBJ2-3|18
CAWRAEGVRQGSTDTQYF
TGTGCCTGGAGGGCAGAAGGAGTCCGACAGGGTAGCACAGATACGCAGTATTTT
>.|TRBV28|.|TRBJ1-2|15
CASTLGRVKRYGYTF
TGTGCCAGCACCCTAGGGAGGGTAAAGAGGTATGGCTACACCTTC
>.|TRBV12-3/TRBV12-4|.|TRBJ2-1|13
CASSLGVGHEQFF
TGTGCCAGCAGCCTGGGGGTGGGCCATGAGCAGTTCTTC
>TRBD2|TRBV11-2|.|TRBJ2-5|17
CASRWGERLAGVETQYF
TGTGCCAGCCGCTGGGGGGAGAGACTAGCGGGGGTGGAGACCCAGTACTTC
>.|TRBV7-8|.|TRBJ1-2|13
CASSSTDNYGYTF
TGTGCCAGCAGCTCGACAGATAACTATGGCTACACCTTC
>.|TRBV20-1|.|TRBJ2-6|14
CSASDDSGANVLTF
TGCAGTGCTAGTGACGATTCTGGGGCCAACGTCCTGACTTTC
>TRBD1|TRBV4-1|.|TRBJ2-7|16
CASSQDWGQGTHEQYF
TGCGCCAGCAGCCAAGATTGGGGACAGGGAACCCACGAGCAGTACTTC
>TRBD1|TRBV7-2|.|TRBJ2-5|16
CASSLDSGTGLATQYF
TGTGCCAGCAGCCTCGATTCCGGGACAGGGCTGGCGACCCAGTACTTC
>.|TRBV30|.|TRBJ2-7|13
CAWSVPDTYEQYF
TGTGCCTGGAGTGTACCGGACACCTACGAGCAGTACTTC